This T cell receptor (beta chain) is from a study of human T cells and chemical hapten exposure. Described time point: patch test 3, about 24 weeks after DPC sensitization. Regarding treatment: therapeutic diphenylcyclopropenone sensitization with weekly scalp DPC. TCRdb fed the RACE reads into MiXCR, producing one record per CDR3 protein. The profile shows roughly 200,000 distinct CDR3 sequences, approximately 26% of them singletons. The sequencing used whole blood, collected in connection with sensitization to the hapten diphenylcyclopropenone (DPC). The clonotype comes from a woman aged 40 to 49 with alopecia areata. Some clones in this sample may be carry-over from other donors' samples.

The CDR3: CASSYLPSGTVYEQFF. CDR3 in DNA: TGTGCCAGCAGTTACCTCCCTAGCGGGACTGTCTATGAGCAGTTCTTC. The chain employs TRBV6-2 or TRBV6-3 and TRBJ2-1, with 9 bases matching TRBD2. Trimming cost V 2 bases and J 8 bases; bases outside gene matches: 10. This CDR3 comprises 16 residues. The germline V gene encodes CDR1 MNHEY and CDR2 SVGEGT.